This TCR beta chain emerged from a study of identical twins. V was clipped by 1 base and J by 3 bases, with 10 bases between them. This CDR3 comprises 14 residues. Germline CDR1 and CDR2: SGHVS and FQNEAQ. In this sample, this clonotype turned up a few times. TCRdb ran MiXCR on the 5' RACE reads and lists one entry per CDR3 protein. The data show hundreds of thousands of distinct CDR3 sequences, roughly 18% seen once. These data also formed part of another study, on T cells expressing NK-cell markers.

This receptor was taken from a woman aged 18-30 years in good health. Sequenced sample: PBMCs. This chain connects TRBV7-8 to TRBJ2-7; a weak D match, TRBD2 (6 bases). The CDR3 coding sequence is TGTGCCAGCAGCTTAGATCCGGGGGTCTACGAGCAGTACTTC. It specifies CASSLDPGVYEQYF.